The 14 T cell receptor beta chains in this list originate from one sample, sequenced in a study of shared clonotypes between healthy human individuals. TCRdb's table, derived via immunoSEQ multiplex PCR, lists solely in-frame clones and lacks some. The repertoire has about 2 million clones, 95% of them found once; the top ten carry 0.13%. Sequencing was done on a sample of naive CD4+ T cells sorted from blood. Subset denoted: CD45RA+ positively selected. All receptors come from a man aged 18 to 30 in good health.

This clone was seen a single time. This chain joins TRBV7-2 and TRBJ2-7, with 8 bases matching TRBD1. The CDR3 sequence is 15 residues long. Germline CDR1 is SGHTA and CDR2 is FQGNSA. V shed 7 bases and J 4 bases; nucleotides not matched to a gene: 12. Here the CDR3 DNA reads TGTGCCAGCACCGACACAGGGGGGTTCGGGTACGAGCAGTACTTC. It specifies CASTDTGGFGYEQYF.

This rearrangement joins TRBV7-2 to TRBJ2-3, with D perhaps TRBD1 (5 bases). The ends were cut back, 3 bases at V and 3 bases at J, with 7 bases in the middle. Germline CDR1 and CDR2: SGHTA and FQGNSA. The CDR3 contains 13 residues. The CDR3 is CASSFQGTDTQYF. In DNA, the CDR3 is TGTGCCAGCAGCTTCCAGGGTACAGATACGCAGTATTTT.

The chain recombines TRBV10-2 with TRBJ1-1; the D gene is possibly TRBD1 (6 bases). The CDR3 sequence is 14 residues long. Germline V gene lookup returns CDR1 WSHSY and CDR2 SAAADI. With 2 bases removed from V and 1 base from J, the gap between germline ends came to 8 bases. This CDR3 reads CASSEPGQNTEAFF. The DNA of the CDR3 is TGCGCCAGCAGTGAGCCGGGACAGAACACTGAAGCTTTCTTT.

This clone was recorded once. Other DNA variants within this sample encode the same CDR3. The V call is TRBV27, the J call TRBJ1-2, with no clear D. Trimming took 3 bases from V and 4 from J, leaving 15 bases between them. There are 15 residues in the CDR3. Germline-derived CDR1 and CDR2 are MNHEY and SMNVEV (reference sequence). CDR3 DNA sequence: TGTGCCAGCAGTTTCGGTGCCAGATTGTCCTATGGCTACACCTTC. Residues: CASSFGARLSYGYTF.

Of note for this clone: The germline gene is not matched at one end of the junction; a read error may be the cause. This chain joins TRBV7-7 and TRBJ2-1, with D uncertain. In germline, CDR1 is SSHAT, CDR2 FNYEAQ (reference sequence). The CDR3 runs 13 residues. The DNA for the CDR3 is TGTGCTAGCAGCGCGATCGGCCCCAATGAGCAGTTCTTC. It codes for CASSAIGPNEQFF.

This rearrangement joins TRBV28 to TRBJ1-3; D might be TRBD1 (5 bases). Looked up from germline, CDR1 is MDHEN and CDR2 is SYDVKM. The CDR3 has 15 residues. V dropped 2 bases and J dropped 4 bases, with 12 bases sitting between them. CDR3 DNA sequence: TGTGCCAGCAGTTTAAGACAGTCTCAGGGAAACACCATATATTTT. Protein sequence: CASSLRQSQGNTIYF. The full variable domain, rest sourced from reference TRBV28 and TRBJ1-3, is DVKVTQSSRYLVKRTGEKVFLECVQDMDHENMFWYRQDPGLGLRLIYFSYDVKMKEKGDIPEGYSVSREKKERFSLILESASTNQTSMYLCASSLRQSQGNTIYFGEGSWLTVV.

Details on this clone: This sample includes further DNA sequences coding for the same CDR3. This chain uses TRBV11-2 with TRBJ2-2; D may match TRBD1 or TRBD2 (5 bases each). Trimming stripped 5 bases from V and 4 bases from J, with 11 bases between. Germline-derived CDR1 and CDR2 are SGHAT and FQNNGV. CDR3 size: 14 residues. CDR3 nucleotides: TGTGCCAGCAGCCTCGATGGGGGCACCGGGGAGCTGTTTTTT. This translates into CASSLDGGTGELFF.

The V call is TRBV7-9, the J call TRBJ2-1; D gene uncertain. Germline V gene lookup returns CDR1 SEHNR and CDR2 FQNEAQ (reference sequence). The CDR3 totals 13 residues. The germline V and J ends were trimmed by 5 bases and 13 bases, with 18 bases remaining between them. The CDR3 loop is CASSPKEGQYQFF. Written as DNA, the CDR3 is TGTGCCAGCAGCCCTAAGGAAGGTCAATACCAGTTCTTC.

On this clone itself: Other DNA sequences in the same sample also yield this CDR3. The V call is TRBV10-3, the J call TRBJ1-2, with D possibly matching TRBD1 (5 bases). V was clipped by 6 bases and J by 0 bases, with 11 bases between them. The germline V gene encodes CDR1 ENHRY and CDR2 SYGVKD. The CDR3 extends over 14 amino acids. In DNA form, the CDR3 reads TGTGCCATCAGCCGGGACGGAGCTAACTATGGCTACACCTTC. Its translation is CAISRDGANYGYTF.

The chain has TRBV2 and TRBJ1-6; 7 nucleotides agree with TRBD1. The junction had 10 bases not matched to a gene; V was cut back by 8 bases and J by 3 bases. CDR3 length: 16 residues. Per the germline V gene, CDR1 is SNHLY and CDR2 is FYNNEI. CDR3 coding DNA: TGTGCCAGCCGCCGGGACAGATTACACTATAATTCACCCCTCCACTTT. It specifies CASRRDRLHYNSPLHF. The full variable domain, with the rest looked up from reference TRBV2 and TRBJ1-6, is EPEVTQTPSHQVTQMGQEVILRCVPISNHLYFYWYRQILGQKVEFLVSFYNNEISEKSEIFDDQFSVERPDGSNFTLKIRSTKLEDSAMYFCASRRDRLHYNSPLHFGNGTRLTVT.

The chain couples TRBV5-1 to TRBJ2-1; maybe TRBD1 (9 bases). Per germline, CDR1 SGHRS and CDR2 YFSETQ. The CDR3 extends over 18 amino acids. Trimming removed 4 bases at V and 8 bases at J, with 28 bases between. CDR3 DNA sequence: TGCGCCAGCAGCGTGGGACAGGGTCTGGCTAGCGGGTATCATGAGCAGTTCTTC. Protein: CASSVGQGLASGYHEQFF.

This chain links TRBV27 with TRBJ1-6, with D unresolved. Germline V gene lookup returns CDR1 MNHEY and CDR2 SMNVEV (reference sequence). The length of the CDR3 is 15 residues. Trimming stripped 3 bases from V and 2 bases from J, with 8 bases between. The chain's CDR3 is CASSFGVPYNSPLHF. The CDR3 nucleotides are TGTGCCAGCAGTTTCGGGGTCCCCTATAATTCACCCCTCCACTTT.

The rearrangement joins TRBV5-4 to TRBJ1-6; D call uncertain. The CDR3 consists of 14 residues. Germline assignment: CDR1 SGHNT and CDR2 YYREEE (reference sequence). V dropped 0 bases and J dropped 8 bases, with 9 bases sitting between them. The CDR3 reads CASSLEQRDSPLHF. DNA for the CDR3: TGTGCCAGCAGCTTGGAGCAGCGGGATTCACCCCTCCACTTT.

V and J are TRBV5-4 and TRBJ2-1; 8 positions match TRBD2. Germline V CDR1 and CDR2: SGHNT, YYREEE (reference sequence). Trimming took 0 bases from V and 5 from J; bases not matched to a gene: 7. This CDR3 has 16 residues. The CDR3 is CASSLDSGGPHNEQFF. The CDR3 region has the DNA TGTGCCAGCAGCTTGGATTCGGGAGGGCCACACAATGAGCAGTTCTTC.